Reported below is one T cell receptor beta chain. Its antigen is not known. These data are taken from a study of T cells in localized non-small cell lung cancer. Study-level points and caveats: Peak T cell clonality was found in uninvolved adjacent lung, exceeding tumor.

The method was immunoSEQ multiplex PCR; TCRdb's version includes in-frame clones alone and lacks a portion of them. The top ten hold roughly 7.4% of the sample, which has tens of thousands of clones, around nine tenths seen once. This CDR3 spans 16 amino acids. Germline V gene data show CDR1 as MNHEY and CDR2 as SMNVEV (reference sequence). V lost 0 bases and J lost 5; bases outside the gene matches: 6. This specimen was peripheral blood, taken before any cancer treatment. The chain recombines TRBV27 with TRBJ2-1; 8 nucleotides line up with TRBD1. This receptor was obtained from a female donor at least 60 years old with stage I lung adenocarcinoma. CDR3 sequence: CASSLSQGAGNNEQFF. CDR3 DNA: TGTGCCAGCAGTTTATCTCAGGGGGCGGGAAACAATGAGCAGTTCTTC.